The TCR beta chain under discussion was sequenced for a study of molecular identifiers for immune sequencing clone quantification. Overall study: The replicate experiment used RNA from roughly 20,000 or 100,000 naive CD8 cells. This RNA was split into five aliquots, and four of them were sequenced. Study-wide points: Clonotypes surpassing 20 RNA copies contained over 99% of effector molecules, versus under 1% in naive cells.

The naive CD8 libraries originated from between about 17,000 and 1,000,000 sorted cells and drew on 10%, 30% or 50% RNA. TCRdb processed the PCR reads anew with MiXCR; each CDR3 protein has one entry. The table records thousands of distinct CDR3 sequences, 14% of them present only once. This clonotype appeared many times. Its antigen is not identified. Trimming pared 3 bases from V and 4 bases from J, leaving 6 bases between. This CDR3 has 12 amino acids. Germline V gene sequence: CDR1 LNHDA, CDR2 SQIVND (reference sequence). This sequence was found in a human donor in good health. Some libraries in this study had Jurkat cell RNA spiked in. The chain uses TRBV19 and TRBJ2-5; D may match TRBD1 or TRBD2 (5 bases each). The specimen was naive CD8+ T cells from blood, with Jurkat cell RNA spiked in. Indicated subset: FACS-sorted CD8+CD4-CCR7+CD45RA+ naive T cells. CDR3 loop: CASSIGAETQYF. CDR3 bases: TGTGCCAGTAGTATCGGGGCAGAGACCCAGTACTTC.